This TCR beta chain stems from a study of blood T cell repertoires in COVID-19 (dated by TCRdb to about 2020). Study-wide context: The collaborator samples originated in the United States, Italy and Spain and spanned the acute and convalescent phases of COVID-19. The repertoires were released in a freely available public database meant as a resource for research on the immune response to SARS-CoV-2. The prospective study material was composed of cDNA or gDNA derived from T cells, B-cell-depleted T cells, or PBMCs. Nearly every sample came with metadata listing a de-identified subject ID, COVID-19 status, age in years and sex. Samples were obtained from the ongoing ImmuneRACE study (first 160 participants) and from 950 to 1,500 subjects provided by 6 global collaborators. The dataset comprised deeply sampled blood TCRbeta repertoires from subjects exposed to, actively infected with, or recovered from COVID-19. Where available, HLA class I and class II types were taken from metadata supplied by the sample provider and were not determined by assay-based typing. Study-wide conclusions, independent of this receptor: The quantity of clinical and demographic metadata differed by source and by participant and was supplied without curation.

For this clone: Its antigen is unknown. No much larger clone is present one base from it, and per-base qualities are unavailable.

TCRbeta CDR3 regions were amplified from genomic DNA by means of the immunoSEQ Assay, a bias-controlled multiplex PCR. Processing in the source paper ran as follows. The number of nucleated cells in each sample was estimated by amplification of reference gene primers within the assay. To quantify the absolute abundance of each unique TCRbeta CDR3 rearrangement, sequence reads were collapsed and filtered. For each sample, productive Simpson clonality was calculated as the square root of Simpson's diversity index across productive rearrangements. Held by TCRdb, this immuneACCESS table contains in-frame sequences only and omits some clones. Under half of the omission traces to an unresolved V gene where checked; the cause of the rest is unknown. V, J and clone size are those of that table, while D and trimming were read from the DNA. The sample table records around 260,000 clones; 70% to 90% of these occur just once. The top ten clones comprise roughly 4.6% of the sample.

A second Seattle source provided samples from volunteer blood donors who had recovered from COVID-19. The collaborating institutions used their own protocols to collect whole blood in K2EDTA tubes. For TCRbeta analysis, collaborators shipped samples as frozen whole blood, isolated PBMCs, or DNA extracted from either of those sample types. Counted from cysteine to phenylalanine, this CDR3 has 14 amino acids. The read is trimmed to its CDR3 DNA, 42 bases read in frame from base 1. V is cut by 3 bases and J by 3 bases, and the space between the germline ends is 13 bases. The germline V gene gives CDR1 as SGHRS and CDR2 as YFSETQ.

The sequence is built from TRBV5-1 and TRBJ2-7; possibly the D gene is TRBD1, per 6 matching bases. The source of this sequence is a man between 60 and 75 years old who had recovered from COVID-19. The sample consisted of peripheral blood. The CDR3 sequence is CASSSGERDYEQYF. The nucleotide sequence reads as follows: TGCGCCAGCAGCTCAGGGGAAAGGGACTACGAGCAGTACTTC.